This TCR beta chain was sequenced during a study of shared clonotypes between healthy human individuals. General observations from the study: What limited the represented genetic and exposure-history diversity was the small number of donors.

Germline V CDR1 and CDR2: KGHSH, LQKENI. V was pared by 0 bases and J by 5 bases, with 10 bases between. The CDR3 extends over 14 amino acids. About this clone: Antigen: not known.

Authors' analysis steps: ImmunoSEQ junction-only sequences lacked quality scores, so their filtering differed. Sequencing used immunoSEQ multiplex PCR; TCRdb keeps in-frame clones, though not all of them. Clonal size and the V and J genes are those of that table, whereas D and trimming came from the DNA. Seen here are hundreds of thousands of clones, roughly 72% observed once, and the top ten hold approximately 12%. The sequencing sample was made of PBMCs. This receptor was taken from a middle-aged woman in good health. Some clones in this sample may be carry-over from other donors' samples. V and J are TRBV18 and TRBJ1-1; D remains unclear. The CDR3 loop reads CASSPPQTGTEAFF. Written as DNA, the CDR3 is TGTGCCAGCTCACCACCGCAGACTGGAACTGAAGCTTTCTTT.